This T cell receptor beta chain was sequenced in a study of OX40 agonist ivuxolimab in advanced cancers. Sequenced by immunoSEQ multiplex PCR; TCRdb stores in-frame clones only, minus some. This table holds approximately 60,000 clones, around 83% found once. The CDR3 consists of 15 residues. Trimming cost V 0 bases and J 5 bases, with 13 bases left between them. CDR1 is SEHNR and CDR2 is FQNEAQ in the germline V gene (reference sequence). Blood draws occurred at baseline, cycle 4 day 1, and cycle 7 day 1. The chain uses TRBV7-9 and TRBJ1-1; D is unclear. This TCR came from an adult with an advanced solid tumor such as melanoma, head and neck, liver or kidney cancer. The specimen was CD4+ or CD8+ T cells sorted from blood, collected in a trial of the OX40 agonist ivuxolimab. The CDR3 sequence: CASSLAAVYQTEAFF. Written as DNA, the CDR3 is TGTGCCAGCAGCTTAGCGGCCGTGTATCAAACTGAAGCTTTCTTT.